This is a list of T cell receptor beta chains from one sample in a study of identifying expanded T cells in peripheral blood. Some clones are missing from TCRdb's copy, which holds only in-frame ones; the method was immunoSEQ multiplex PCR. The profile covers tens of thousands of clones, with over 80% appearing a single time and 15% to 20% taken by the ten largest. Sequenced input: blood. These receptors all stem from a person aged 18 to 69 in good health. CDR3s include the opening cysteine and the closing phenylalanine or tryptophan. A D gene is named only where the DNA matches it firmly. Expanded clones get a size class; other rows say once, few or many, or leave the size out.

j_gene | v_gene | abundance | d_gene | CDR3aa | CDR3nt
TRBJ2-2 | TRBV19 | . | TRBD2 | CASSFLAGTNTGELFF | TGTGCCAGTTCTTTCTTAGCGGGAACGAACACCGGGGAGCTGTTTTTT
TRBJ1-1 | TRBV2 | . | . | CASKVEVTEAFF | TGTGCCAGCAAGGTGGAGGTCACTGAAGCTTTCTTT
TRBJ2-7 | TRBV2 | once | TRBD1 | CASSEDTGGRREQYF | TGTGCCAGCAGTGAAGATACAGGGGGTCGGAGGGAGCAGTACTTC
TRBJ2-2 | TRBV28 | . | . | CASTEPRGARDTGELFF | TGTGCCAGCACCGAACCCCGGGGGGCGCGGGACACCGGGGAGCTGTTTTTT
TRBJ1-2 | TRBV7-2 | . | TRBD1 | CASSTQGQGGYGYTF | TGTGCCAGCAGCACCCAGGGACAGGGCGGGTATGGCTACACCTTC
TRBJ2-7 | TRBV5-1 | few | TRBD2 | CASRGLAGTREQYF | TGCGCCAGCAGGGGCCTAGCGGGAACCCGCGAGCAGTACTTC
TRBJ1-3 | TRBV30 | few | . | CAWMGGLGGNTIYF | TGTGCCTGGATGGGGGGATTGGGGGGAAACACCATATATTTT
TRBJ1-5 | TRBV10-3 | . | TRBD1 | CAISENPRGFGNQPQHF | TGTGCCATCAGTGAGAATCCCAGGGGGTTCGGCAATCAGCCCCAGCATTTT
TRBJ1-5 | TRBV28 | . | . | CASTPGLTEQPQHF | TGTGCCAGCACCCCTGGGTTGACAGAACAGCCCCAGCATTTT
TRBJ2-1 | TRBV5-4 | . | TRBD2 | CASSPDRGGNEQFF | TGTGCCAGCAGCCCTGACCGGGGGGGCAATGAGCAGTTCTTC
TRBJ2-4 | TRBV5-6 | once | . | CASSFMGRAKNIQYF | TGTGCCAGCAGCTTTATGGGAAGAGCCAAAAACATTCAGTACTTC
TRBJ1-5 | TRBV15 | . | . | CATSREWGGQDQPQHF | TGTGCCACCAGCAGAGAGTGGGGGGGCCAGGATCAGCCCCAGCATTTT
TRBJ1-1 | TRBV28 | . | TRBD1 | CASSIPRTGVNTEAFF | TGTGCCAGCAGTATACCGAGGACAGGGGTGAACACTGAAGCTTTCTTT
TRBJ2-2 | TRBV9 | . | . | CASSVDTGELFF | TGTGCCAGCAGCGTAGACACCGGGGAGCTGTTTTTT
TRBJ2-2 | TRBV13 | . | . | CASSLEPNTGELFF | TGTGCCAGCAGTCTGGAACCTAACACCGGGGAGCTGTTTTTT
TRBJ2-3 | TRBV19 | . | TRBD1 | CASSSWTGTDTQYF | TGTGCCAGTAGTTCCTGGACAGGTACAGATACGCAGTATTTT
TRBJ2-1 | TRBV25-1 | . | TRBD2 | CASSGLAGGGYNEQFF | TGTGCCAGCAGTGGTCTAGCGGGAGGAGGCTACAATGAGCAGTTCTTC
TRBJ2-2 | TRBV13 | . | . | CASSLRTGELFF | TGTGCCAGCAGCCTTAGGACCGGGGAGCTGTTTTTT
TRBJ2-1 | TRBV4-3 | . | . | CASSQIITSNEQFF | TGCGCCAGCAGCCAAATTATCACGTCCAATGAGCAGTTCTTC
TRBJ1-5 | TRBV6-5 | . | . | CASSYSASGFQPQHF | TGTGCCAGCAGTTACTCAGCCTCGGGTTTTCAGCCCCAGCATTTT
TRBJ2-4 | TRBV6-1 | . | . | CASSEERELENIQYF | TGTGCCAGCAGTGAAGAACGGGAGCTTGAAAACATTCAGTACTTC
TRBJ2-7 | TRBV28 | . | . | CASRRSGRSYEQYF | TGTGCCAGCAGACGCTCGGGACGCAGCTACGAGCAGTACTTC
TRBJ2-2 | TRBV29-1 | . | TRBD2 | CSVLTGTSGSANTGELFF | TGCAGCGTTCTTACCGGGACTAGCGGGAGTGCGAACACCGGGGAGCTGTTTTTT
TRBJ2-5 | TRBV30 | . | . | CAWTIQETQYF | TGTGCCTGGACGATACAAGAGACCCAGTACTTC
TRBJ2-5 | TRBV29-1 | . | TRBD2 | CSVPAGGAKTQYF | TGCAGCGTTCCGGCGGGAGGGGCAAAGACCCAGTACTTC
TRBJ2-5 | TRBV7-9 | . | TRBD1 | CASSLTTGVQETQYF | TGTGCCAGCAGCTTGACGACAGGGGTCCAAGAGACCCAGTACTTC
TRBJ2-3 | TRBV4-2 | . | TRBD2 | CASSQGSGTSGRITDTQYF | TGTGCCAGCAGCCAAGGGTCCGGGACTAGCGGGAGAATCACAGATACGCAGTATTTT
TRBJ2-3 | TRBV5-1 | . | TRBD1 | CASSSGQSSTDTQYF | TGCGCCAGCAGCTCGGGACAGAGTAGCACAGATACGCAGTATTTT
TRBJ2-7 | TRBV5-6 | . | . | CASSLGLSSYEQYF | TGTGCCAGCAGCTTGGGACTAAGCTCCTACGAGCAGTACTTC
TRBJ2-4 | TRBV5-5 | . | TRBD2 | CASSYSSGRNIQYF | TGTGCCAGCAGCTACTCTAGCGGGAGAAACATTCAGTACTTC
TRBJ1-5 | TRBV6-5 | . | TRBD1 | CASSYSGQGKQPQHF | TGTGCCAGCAGTTACTCGGGACAGGGTAAACAGCCCCAGCATTTT